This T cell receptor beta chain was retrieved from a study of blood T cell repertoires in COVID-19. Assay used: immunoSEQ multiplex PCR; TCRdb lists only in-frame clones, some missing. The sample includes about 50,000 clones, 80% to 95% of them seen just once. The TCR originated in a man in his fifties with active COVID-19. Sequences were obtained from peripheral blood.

Here the CDR3 DNA reads TGTGCCAGCAGCCAAAGGAGTACACTAGCCAAAAACATTCAGTACTTC. Its protein is CASSQRSTLAKNIQYF. The genes are TRBV27 and TRBJ2-4; no definite D call. Trimming stripped 6 bases from V and 0 bases from J, with 15 bases between. The CDR3 is 16 residues long. Germline-derived CDR1 and CDR2 are MNHEY and SMNVEV (reference sequence).